The 31 T cell receptor beta chains below were found in one sample sequenced in a study of blood T cell repertoires in COVID-19. The protocol was immunoSEQ multiplex PCR, while the TCRdb copy is restricted to in-frame clones and leaves out a portion. Here the sample spans about 140,000 clones, 70% to 80% being singletons. The source material was peripheral blood. All receptors derive from a woman aged 80 or older with active or convalescent COVID-19.

This clone was seen a few times. The rearrangement joins TRBV27 to TRBJ1-2; 7 positions match TRBD1. In germline, CDR1 is MNHEY, CDR2 SMNVEV (reference sequence). V shed 5 bases and J 2 bases; nucleotides not matched to a gene: 2. This CDR3 spans 13 amino acids. CDR3 coding DNA: TGTGCCAGCAGTGCGACAGGGAACTATGGCTACACCTTC. Encoded protein: CASSATGNYGYTF.

The CDR3 spells CASSQDRSSGFPDTQYF. The CDR3 bases are TGTGCCAGCAGCCAAGATAGATCCTCAGGGTTTCCAGATACGCAGTATTTT. The chain joins TRBV3-1 (or the pseudogene TRBV3-2) to TRBJ2-3, with D possibly TRBD1 on 5 matching bases. The CDR3 has 17 amino acids. CDR1 and CDR2 (germline): LGHDT, YNNKEL (reference sequence). V lost 0 bases, J lost 4 bases, and 17 bases lay in between.

The chain joins TRBV13 to TRBJ1-1; D is perhaps TRBD1 (5 bases). CDR1 is PRHDT, CDR2 FYEKMQ, per germline (reference sequence). V lost 1 base, J lost 1 base, and 10 bases lay in between. The CDR3 sequence is 15 residues long. This CDR3 is CASSLAWTKNTEAFF. The CDR3 DNA is TGTGCCAGCAGCTTAGCCTGGACAAAGAACACTGAAGCTTTCTTT.

The rearrangement links TRBV19 to TRBJ1-1; 10 positions agree with TRBD1. The CDR3 is made up of 14 amino acids. Germline V gene sequence: CDR1 LNHDA, CDR2 SQIVND (reference sequence). With V trimmed by 7 bases and J by 5 bases, 7 bases remained unmatched. For the CDR3, the DNA is TGTGCCAGTAACCCGGACAGGGGGAGAACTGAAGCTTTCTTT. It is translated as CASNPDRGRTEAFF.

This clone was seen a few times. The J gene is TRBJ1-5, the V gene TRBV6-5; D is unresolved. Germline assignment: CDR1 MNHEY and CDR2 SVGAGI. V lost 8 bases and J 2 bases, leaving 13 bases between the germline ends. This CDR3 region has 14 residues. In nucleotides, the CDR3 is TGTGCCAGCGTAAGAGGCAGCCGCAATCAGCCCCAGCATTTT. This codes for CASVRGSRNQPQHF.

This chain uses TRBV7-2 with TRBJ1-1, with 9 bases lining up with TRBD1. CDR3 length: 16 amino acids. V dropped 3 bases and J dropped 11; count of bases not matched to a gene: 16. CDR1 is SGHTA and CDR2 is FQGNSA in the germline V gene. Here the CDR3 reads CASSFRQGGPRREAFF. DNA for the CDR3: TGTGCCAGCAGCTTCCGACAGGGGGGCCCCCGAAGAGAGGCTTTCTTT. The entire variable domain, with the rest obtained from reference TRBV7-2 and TRBJ1-1, is as follows: GAGVSQSPSNKVTEKGKDVELRCDPISGHTALYWYRQSLGQGLEFLIYFQGNSAPDKSGLPSDRFSAERTGGSVSTLTIQRTQQEDSAVYLCASSFRQGGPRREAFFGQGTRLTVV.

The chain couples TRBV28 to TRBJ2-3, with D unclear. Trimming cost V 7 bases and J 4 bases, with 9 bases left between them. Germline CDR1 is MDHEN and CDR2 is SYDVKM. This CDR3 spans 12 amino acids. The CDR3: CASTDPADTQYF. The CDR3 DNA reads TGTGCCAGCACTGATCCGGCAGATACGCAGTATTTT.

The gene calls are TRBV19 and TRBJ1-1; D gene uncertain. The CDR3 contains 14 residues. Germline V gives CDR1 LNHDA, CDR2 SQIVND (reference sequence). The germline V and J ends were trimmed by 5 bases and 1 base, with 11 bases remaining between them. The CDR3 loop is CASSPRTGNTEAFF. The CDR3 bases are TGTGCCAGTAGTCCTCGGACTGGGAACACTGAAGCTTTCTTT. The complete variable domain, with remaining parts taken from reference TRBV19 and TRBJ1-1, reads DGGITQSPKYLFRKEGQNVTLSCEQNLNHDAMYWYRQDPGQGLRLIYYSQIVNDFQKGDIAEGYSVSREKKESFPLTVTSAQKNPTAFYLCASSPRTGNTEAFFGQGTRLTVV.

This chain connects TRBV2 to TRBJ1-6; maybe TRBD1 (6 bases). CDR3 length equals 14 residues. Germline values: CDR1 SNHLY, CDR2 FYNNEI. Deletions cut 6 bases from V and 6 bases from J, with 12 bases between. This CDR3 is CASRKQGTNSPLHF. The CDR3 region has the DNA TGTGCCAGCAGGAAACAGGGCACTAATTCACCCCTCCACTTT.

This clone was seen a few times. This rearrangement joins TRBV29-1 to TRBJ2-4; D perhaps matches TRBD1 (6 bases). CDR1 and CDR2 from the germline V gene are SQVTM and ANQGSEA. The length of the CDR3 is 14 residues. Deletions cut 4 bases from V and 3 bases from J, with 13 bases between. DNA of the CDR3: TGCAGCGTTGCAGACAGGCCCGACAAAAACATTCAGTACTTC. It is translated as CSVADRPDKNIQYF.

The chain recombines TRBV5-4 with TRBJ2-1; 7 bases map to TRBD2. CDR1 is SGHNT, CDR2 YYREEE, per germline (reference sequence). CDR3 length equals 15 residues. J gave up 4 bases and V 0 bases, and 4 bases lay outside the gene matches. CDR3 DNA: TGTGCCAGCAGCTTGGGACTAGCTTTATACAATGAGCAGTTCTTC. Translation: CASSLGLALYNEQFF.

This clone came up a few times. The V gene is TRBV7-2, the J gene TRBJ1-3; perhaps TRBD1 as D (5 bases). The CDR3 covers 14 residues. The germline gives CDR1 SGHTA, CDR2 FQGNSA. V was trimmed by 2 bases and J by 0 bases, leaving 5 bases between them. The CDR3 here is CASSLTGSGNTIYF. CDR3 sequence (DNA): TGTGCCAGCAGCTTAACAGGCTCTGGAAACACCATATATTTT.

The J gene is TRBJ2-7, the V gene TRBV5-1; perhaps TRBD1 as D (5 bases). The CDR3 has 14 residues. Deletions cut 2 bases from V and 4 bases from J, with 13 bases between. CDR1 is SGHRS, CDR2 YFSETQ, per germline. The CDR3 DNA reads as TGCGCCAGCAGCTTTATGCAGGGTGAATACGAGCAGTACTTC. Translation gives CASSFMQGEYEQYF.

This sequence joins TRBV4-2 and TRBJ2-5, with 8 bases lining up with TRBD2. The CDR3 runs 16 residues. J lost 5 bases, V lost 1 base, and 9 bases had no gene match. Germline V gene sequence: CDR1 LGHNA, CDR2 YNFKEQ. Here the CDR3 reads CASSQARGGGTETQYF. In nucleotides, the CDR3 is TGTGCCAGCAGCCAAGCTCGGGGGGGCGGTACTGAGACCCAGTACTTC.

The rearrangement links TRBV12-3 or TRBV12-4 to TRBJ1-2; D is unresolved. V shed 3 bases and J shed 7 bases, with 6 bases lying between them. The CDR3 loop spans 11 amino acids. CDR3 nucleotide sequence: TGTGCCAGCAGTTTTTCCTCTGGCTACACCTTC. Amino acid sequence: CASSFSSGYTF.

Written as DNA, the CDR3 is TGCGCCAGCAGCCAAGAATCTTGGCACCTCCATAACTATGGCTACACCTTC. It codes for CASSQESWHLHNYGYTF. The genes are TRBV4-3 and TRBJ1-2, with D uncertain. Germline lookup yields CDR1 LGHNA and CDR2 YSLEER. The CDR3 extends over 17 amino acids. Trimming pared 0 bases from V and 1 base from J, leaving 15 bases between.

V gene TRBV7-6 combines with J gene TRBJ2-2; 7 bases map to TRBD1. Germline V CDR1 and CDR2: SGHVS, FNYEAQ. Losses at the gene ends were 5 bases for V and 0 bases for J; bases not matched to a gene: 9. The CDR3 contains 17 residues. Here the CDR3 DNA reads TGTGCCAGCAGCCGACGGTTGGACAGGACGAACACCGGGGAGCTGTTTTTT. Protein: CASSRRLDRTNTGELFF.

V usage is TRBV18 and J usage is TRBJ2-5; D might be TRBD2 (6 bases). V lost 3 bases, J lost 5 bases, and 19 bases lay in between. The length of the CDR3 is 16 residues. Germline CDR1 reads KGHSH; CDR2 reads LQKENI. The CDR3 sequence is CASSPPPGLAFETQYF. The CDR3 bases are TGTGCCAGCTCACCTCCACCGGGACTCGCATTTGAGACCCAGTACTTC. The full variable domain, completed using reference TRBV18 and TRBJ2-5, is NAGVMQNPRHLVRRRGQEARLRCSPMKGHSHVYWYRQLPEEGLKFMVYLQKENIIDESGMPKERFSAEFPKEGPSILRIQQVVRGDSAAYFCASSPPPGLAFETQYFGPGTRLLVL.

This clone was seen only once. The chain carries TRBV5-1 and TRBJ2-3, with D uncertain. V was pared by 2 bases and J by 5 bases, with 3 bases between. There are 11 residues in the CDR3. From germline, CDR1 is SGHRS and CDR2 YFSETQ. The CDR3 sequence is CASSFQDTQYF. CDR3 DNA: TGCGCCAGCAGCTTTCAAGATACGCAGTATTTT.

This sequence joins TRBV15 and TRBJ1-2, with D perhaps TRBD1 (6 bases). The CDR3 length is 15 residues. Between the trimmed V and J ends, which lost 5 bases and 4 bases, there was a span of 17 bases. In germline, CDR1 is LNHNV, CDR2 YYDKDF (reference sequence). The CDR3 DNA reads TGTGCCACCAGCTCCGGGACACCACAGGGCTATGGCTACACCTTC. Its protein product is CATSSGTPQGYGYTF.

The chain uses TRBV13 and TRBJ2-7, with 8 bases matching TRBD1. The trim removed 3 bases at V and 4 bases at J, leaving 8 bases unmatched. Germline CDR1 is PRHDT and CDR2 is FYEKMQ (reference sequence). The CDR3 runs 15 residues. CDR3 residues: CASSFSRTGLYEQYF. In DNA, the CDR3 is TGTGCCAGCAGCTTTTCGCGGACAGGGCTTTACGAGCAGTACTTC.

The chain links TRBV28 to TRBJ1-2; D may be TRBD1 (6 bases). Trimming left V 4 bases short and J 8 bases short, with 14 bases between. In germline, CDR1 is MDHEN, CDR2 SYDVKM. This CDR3 region has 13 residues. The CDR3 DNA follows: TGTGCCAGCAGTTCGCAACAGGGTGGGGGCTACACCTTC. Amino acid sequence: CASSSQQGGGYTF.

This rearrangement joins TRBV30 to TRBJ1-5, with D perhaps matching TRBD1 (5 bases). CDR1 is GTSNPN, CDR2 SVGIG, per germline (reference sequence). The V and J ends lost 4 bases and 1 base respectively, with 8 bases between them. The CDR3 extends over 13 amino acids. DNA for the CDR3: TGTGCCTGGACCGGGGGGAGCAATCAGCCCCAGCATTTT. Protein sequence: CAWTGGSNQPQHF.

V usage is TRBV7-9 and J usage is TRBJ2-2; 7 bases map to TRBD1. CDR1 SEHNR and CDR2 FQNEAQ come from the germline V gene (reference sequence). Trimming at V came to 8 bases and at J to 0 bases, leaving 3 bases not matched to a gene. The CDR3 contains 14 residues. Written as DNA, the CDR3 is TGTGCCAGCGGGACAGAGACGAACACCGGGGAGCTGTTTTTT. The encoded protein is CASGTETNTGELFF.

V gene TRBV25-1 combines with J gene TRBJ1-6; 9 bases match TRBD1. The CDR3 covers 15 residues. Germline V gene lookup returns CDR1 MGHDK and CDR2 SYGVNS. V lost 3 bases, J lost 9 bases, and 6 bases stayed unmatched. The CDR3 here is CASSDLTGGASPLHF. CDR3 DNA sequence: TGTGCCAGCAGTGACCTGACAGGGGGGGCTTCACCCCTCCACTTT.

In this sample, this clone turned up a few times. CDR3 region: CASSLLGGVAGANVLTF. The CDR3 nucleotides read TGTGCCAGCAGCTTACTGGGCGGGGTCGCTGGGGCCAACGTCCTGACTTTC. This chain links TRBV7-9 with TRBJ2-6; possibly TRBD2 for D (6 bases). The CDR3 loop spans 17 amino acids. V dropped 2 bases and J dropped 2 bases, with 13 bases sitting between them. Germline CDR1 reads SEHNR; CDR2 reads FQNEAQ (reference sequence).

This chain connects TRBV9 to TRBJ1-5, with 9 bases lining up with TRBD1. V lost 4 bases, J lost 3 bases, and 2 bases stayed unmatched. Germline CDR1 is SGDLS and CDR2 is YYNGEE. This CDR3 is built from 14 residues. CDR3 sequence: CASSRDRDNQPQHF. The CDR3 DNA is TGTGCCAGCAGCCGGGACAGGGACAATCAGCCCCAGCATTTT.

The count of this clone is one. The chain uses TRBV15 and TRBJ1-5; D unclear. In germline, CDR1 is LNHNV, CDR2 YYDKDF (reference sequence). The CDR3 runs 18 residues. Trimming took 0 bases from V and 0 from J, leaving 15 bases between them. CDR3 DNA sequence: TGTGCCACCAGCAGAGATTTAGGCAGGAGGTATAGCAATCAGCCCCAGCATTTT. This gives the protein CATSRDLGRRYSNQPQHF.

The V call is TRBV15, the J call TRBJ1-5; the D is unclear. Germline assignment: CDR1 LNHNV and CDR2 YYDKDF (reference sequence). The CDR3 contains 16 residues. Trimming left V 0 bases short and J 1 base short, with 10 bases between. This chain's CDR3 is CATSRDLSPSNQPQHF. The CDR3 region has the DNA TGTGCCACCAGCAGAGATCTAAGTCCAAGCAATCAGCCCCAGCATTTT.

The rearrangement links TRBV19 to TRBJ2-3; TRBD1 matches 8 bases. This CDR3 region has 17 residues. The germline CDR1 and CDR2 sequences are LNHDA and SQIVND (reference sequence). With V trimmed by 5 bases and J by 3 bases, 13 bases remained unmatched. The CDR3 loop is CASSDQGANVFTDTQYF. The DNA of the CDR3 is TGTGCCAGTAGTGACCAGGGGGCTAACGTTTTTACAGATACGCAGTATTTT.

The chain has TRBV5-1 and TRBJ2-5; 7 bases map to TRBD2. J was trimmed by 2 bases and V by 4 bases; bases with no gene match: 8. Germline loops: CDR1 SGHRS, CDR2 YFSETQ. CDR3 size: 15 residues. For the CDR3, the DNA is TGCGCCAGCAGCCAAACCGGGACTACGCAAGAGACCCAGTACTTC. It translates to CASSQTGTTQETQYF.